This T cell receptor beta chain was documented in a study of shared clonotypes between healthy human individuals (dated by TCRdb to about 2020). About the study as a whole: The cohort comprised two women and a few men aged 18 to 49 years. For each donor, three plates each were used for CD4 naive and CD4 memory, two plates were used for CD8 naive, and one plate was used for CD8 memory. Each donor's leukapheresis produced roughly between about 0.8 and 10 billion PBMCs. To estimate repertoire size and how much clonotypes are shared between individuals, the study performed deep sequencing of blood TCR repertoires from a handful of healthy adults. To increase sequencing depth and limit assay-specific biases, different laboratories used diverse techniques to prepare libraries and sequence TCR repertoires. What the research found in general, with its limitations: Larger estimated clonotype richness was generally found for naive subsets than for memory subsets. Based on pairwise subsampling, the degree of clonotype sharing among donors was expected to be affected by sequencing depth. Incomplete sequencing was indicated by rarefaction of sorted-subset datasets, despite the large sequencing depth. Compared with non-shared clonotypes, clonotypes shared by all four sorted-subset donors had higher generation probabilities. Because the study included a small number of donors, the genetic and exposure-history diversity represented was limited. Sharing across several donors was observed for approximately 5% of naive CD4, over 3% of naive CD8, 2% to 2.5% of memory CD4, and less than 0.45% of memory CD8 clonotypes. Sampling was restricted to blood, and TCR repertoires in tissue are likely to differ from TCR repertoires in blood.

Using the deep immunoSEQ assay, multiplex PCR amplified TCR CDR3 regions from genomic DNA. Genomic DNA extracted from each cell subset was distributed evenly over all wells of several immunoSEQ 96-well plates, and each plate served as one replicate. Each replicate PCR for sorted subsets received around 200 ng genomic DNA, equal to about 30,000 T cell genomes. The purified libraries were quantified using a Qubit 3.0 fluorometer, sized with a Bioanalyzer 2100, and then quantified again using the KAPA Library Quantification kit. Every immunoSEQ 96-well plate was sequenced on a separate single-read 150-cycle Illumina NextSeq 550 flow cell. Processing in the source paper ran as follows. The immunoSEQ output contained only junctional sequences without quality scores, so filtering could not match that applied to full-length reads. Sequences were annotated with PyIR, a Python wrapper for IgBLAST v1.9, and V/J genes and CDR3 were assigned using IMGT germline references. Reads were removed for weak V/J assignments (E-value above 1e-6), missing CDR3, stop codons, out-of-frame junctions, or ambiguous translated residues. V3J clonotypes were defined as sequences sharing the same inferred V gene, J gene, and CDR3 amino acid sequence. Percentage overlap between repertoires was calculated by dividing the number of shared unique clonotypes by the size of the smaller repertoire. Three approaches were used to assess repertoire richness: RTK rarefaction, the Chao1 estimator, and Recon v2.1 estimates of unobserved clonotypes. Generation probabilities were computed with OLGA for all TCRbeta clonotypes obtained by the gDNA method from a few donors. TCRdb took this table from immuneACCESS and kept in-frame rearrangements with V and J called. Such tables lack part of the clones; where checked against another copy, unresolved V genes explain under half of the gap, and the rest is unexplained. V, J and clone size are taken as reported in that table, and D and trimming were inferred from the DNA itself. This sample is represented by approximately 2.5 million clones; approximately 94% of them were singletons. About 0.38% of the sample comes from the top ten.

The CDR3 spans 16 residues, from the cysteine through the phenylalanine. Only the CDR3 portion is preserved as DNA: 48 bases, with reading frame beginning at the first base. CDR1 is given as SGHTA and CDR2 as FQGNSA, both from the germline V gene. Trimming leaves V shorter by 4 bases and J shorter by 8 bases, with the junction holding 7 bases beyond the gene matches. With regard to this clone: Its antigen target is currently unknown. No quality values exist for individual bases; no much larger clone is one base distant.

Healthy HIV-negative adults with no recently reported acute infections or vaccinations were included as donors. Only Caucasian adults living in Nashville, Tennessee, USA were represented among the donors. CD4+ T cells were enriched by magnetic negative selection, after which naive cells were positively selected on CD45RA and the negative fraction was taken as the memory subset. After blood collection by leukapheresis, PBMCs were isolated using Ficoll-Histopaque density gradient centrifugation and then cryopreserved in the vapor phase of liquid nitrogen. Analytical flow cytometry was used to check the purity and quantity of every magnetically sorted T cell population. Genomic DNA was isolated from each sorted fraction and quantified by UV absorbance on a Nanodrop 2000c.

The sequenced sample was naive CD4+ T cells from PBMCs. The cell subset or site label of this sample denotes: CD45RA+ positively selected. This sequence uses TRBV7-2 and TRBJ2-1, and TRBD2 aligns with 14 junction nucleotides. This clonotype was sampled from a man between 18 and 35 years old in good health. Some clones in this sample may be carry-over from other donors' samples. CDR3 reads: CASSSSGTSGSYEQFF. DNA sequence: TGTGCCAGCAGCTCATCCGGGACTAGCGGGAGTTATGAGCAGTTCTTC.